This T cell receptor (beta chain) was sequenced in a study of post-analysis software for immune sequencing data (dated by TCRdb to the mid-2010s). Concerning the study at large: The recorded disease courses included relapsing-remitting, secondary progressive and progressive-relapsing multiple sclerosis, and some patients had no subtype annotation. The multiple sclerosis patient repertoires were compared with approximately 11 previously published healthy control repertoires from donors aged about 6 to 28 years. A subset of samples was prepared in parallel using single-end sample barcoding, then pooled and co-amplified after Illumina adapter ligation.

Broader findings and caveats from the paper: The control group was slightly older than the multiple sclerosis patient group. Patients showed significantly higher frequencies than controls for roughly five TRBV segments, among them TRBV5-6, TRBV5-1 and TRBV20-1. When samples were clustered directly using the F measure, samples prepared in the same batch co-clustered strongly, which prompted a batch-effect correction. Compared with controls, multiple sclerosis patients had significantly lower normalized Chao1 diversity, a finding suggesting substantial peripheral T-cell clonal expansion.

The CDR3 holds 14 amino acids from the cysteine to the phenylalanine. The retained sequence is limited to the CDR3, 42 bases, with the frame set at the first base. V and J are truncated by 5 bases and 3 bases respectively, leaving an intervening sequence of 14 bases. The library was prepared using PCR. Instrument used: Illumina HiSeq 2500. Unique molecular identifiers were incorporated into TCR beta cDNA libraries to reduce PCR and sequencing biases. Approximately 500,000 cDNA molecules were obtained per 1 to 10 million input T cells, so each molecule approximated one T cell. Patient libraries were prepared and sequenced with the same protocol used for the earlier healthy control dataset. Within a given batch, samples were prepared together, multiplexed and sequenced on the same HiSeq lane. The study's own analysis went as follows. MIGEC handled the raw barcoded reads, throwing out single-read molecular identifier groups before consensus assembly and CDR3 extraction. Clonotype tables were post-analysed with VDJtools, and diversity was normalized by down-sampling all datasets to the smallest sample size. Repertoire overlap clustering matched CDR3 amino acid but not nucleotide sequences to correct batch-related cross-sample contamination. TCRdb took the public reads, trimmed them with fastp at Q25, ran MiXCR for clone calling and kept in-frame beta chains. Every CDR3 protein is listed once, alongside the most common genes and DNA of its rows. TCRdb's processing, not the study's, gives the V and J calls here. This sample lists 500,000 to 600,000 distinct CDR3 sequences; roughly 45% were detected once. The ten largest account for about 1.5% of the sample.

Points on this clonotype: Its antigen remains undetermined. Base qualities are not at hand, and no much larger clone is one base apart.

To demonstrate the VDJtools post-analysis software, the study profiled TCR beta repertoires from the peripheral blood of 10 to 15 young patients with multiple sclerosis. Multiple sclerosis patients were children and adolescents aged about 6 to 17 years. This clonotype originated in a girl aged 10 to 17 with multiple sclerosis. The rearranged segments are TRBV12-3 or TRBV12-4 and TRBJ2-7, and possibly TRBD2, on 6 matching bases. Sequencing was carried out using blood. The nucleotide sequence reads as follows: TGTGCCAGCAGTACGAGCGGAGGGAACTACGAGCAGTACTTC. Its translation reads: CASSTSGGNYEQYF.